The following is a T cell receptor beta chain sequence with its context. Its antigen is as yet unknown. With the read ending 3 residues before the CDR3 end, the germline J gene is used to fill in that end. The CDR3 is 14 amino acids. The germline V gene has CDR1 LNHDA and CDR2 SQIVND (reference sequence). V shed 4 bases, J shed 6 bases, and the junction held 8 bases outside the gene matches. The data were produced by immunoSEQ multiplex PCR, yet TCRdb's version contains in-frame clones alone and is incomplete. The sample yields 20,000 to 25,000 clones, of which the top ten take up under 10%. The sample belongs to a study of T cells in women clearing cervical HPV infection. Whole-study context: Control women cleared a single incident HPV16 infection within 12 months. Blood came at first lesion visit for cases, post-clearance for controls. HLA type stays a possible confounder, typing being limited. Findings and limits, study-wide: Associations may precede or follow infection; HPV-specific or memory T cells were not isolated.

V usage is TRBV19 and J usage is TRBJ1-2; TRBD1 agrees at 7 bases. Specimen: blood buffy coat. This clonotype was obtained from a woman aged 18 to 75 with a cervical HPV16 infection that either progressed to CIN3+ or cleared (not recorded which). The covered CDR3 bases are TGTGCCAGTAGTACCGAACAGGGGTGGCATGGC. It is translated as CASSTEQGWHG. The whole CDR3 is CASSTEQGWHGYTF.